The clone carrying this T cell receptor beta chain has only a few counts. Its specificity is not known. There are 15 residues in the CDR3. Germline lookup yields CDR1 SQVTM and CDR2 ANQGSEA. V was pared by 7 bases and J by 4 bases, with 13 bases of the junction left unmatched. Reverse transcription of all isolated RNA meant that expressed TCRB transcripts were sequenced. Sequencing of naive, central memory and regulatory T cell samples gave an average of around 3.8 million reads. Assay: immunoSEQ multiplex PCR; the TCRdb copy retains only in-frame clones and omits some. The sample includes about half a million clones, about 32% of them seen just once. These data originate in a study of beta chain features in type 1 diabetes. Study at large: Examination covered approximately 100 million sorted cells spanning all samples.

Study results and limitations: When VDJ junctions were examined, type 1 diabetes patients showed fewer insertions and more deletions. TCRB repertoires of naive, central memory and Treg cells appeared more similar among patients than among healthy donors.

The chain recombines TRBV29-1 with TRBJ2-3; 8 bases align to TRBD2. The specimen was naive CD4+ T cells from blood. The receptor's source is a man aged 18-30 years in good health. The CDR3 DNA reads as TGCAGCGCCCCGGCAAGCGGGAGTATCGCAGATACGCAGTATTTT. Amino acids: CSAPASGSIADTQYF.